The clone carrying this TCR beta chain was observed a handful of times. This specimen comes from a study of blood T cells in healthy people across ages. V gave up 4 bases and J gave up 5 bases; unmatched junction bases: 4. Germline CDR1 is SGHRS and CDR2 is YFSETQ. The CDR3 consists of 14 residues. Through a sample-barcoded 5' primer and a J-beta primer mix, a second PCR was run for about 6 to 11 cycles. TCRdb reanalysed the 5' RACE reads using MiXCR and keeps one entry per CDR3 protein. The data contain 1.5 million to 2 million distinct CDR3 sequences, 28% of them singletons. The sample consisted of blood. This rearrangement joins TRBV5-1 to TRBJ2-3, with 10 bases identical to TRBD1. This TCR came from a woman aged 30 to 39 in good health. CDR3 amino acids: CASSTGQGGDTQYF. As DNA, the CDR3 is TGCGCCAGCAGCACTGGACAGGGGGGAGATACGCAGTATTTT.